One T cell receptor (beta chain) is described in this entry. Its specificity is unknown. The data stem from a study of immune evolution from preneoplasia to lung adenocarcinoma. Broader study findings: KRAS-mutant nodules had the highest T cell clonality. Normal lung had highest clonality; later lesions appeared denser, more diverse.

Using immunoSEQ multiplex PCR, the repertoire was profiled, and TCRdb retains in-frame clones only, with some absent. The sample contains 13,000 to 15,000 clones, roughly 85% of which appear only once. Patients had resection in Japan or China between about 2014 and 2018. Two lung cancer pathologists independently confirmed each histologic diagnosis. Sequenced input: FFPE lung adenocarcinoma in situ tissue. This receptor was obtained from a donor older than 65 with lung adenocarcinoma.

CDR3 sequence (DNA): TGTGCCAGCTCACCACCCGGGACCCCAGTGAATGAGCAGTTCTTC. Its translation is CASSPPGTPVNEQFF. The chain couples TRBV18 to TRBJ2-1; D tentatively fits TRBD1 or TRBD2 (5 bases each). The CDR3 totals 15 residues. Trimming cost V 0 bases and J 7 bases, with 13 bases left between them. CDR1 is KGHSH, CDR2 LQKENI, per germline.